This entry is about one TCR beta chain. The entry originates in a study of glioma-infiltrating T cells after dendritic cell vaccination. Across the study: Autologous tumor lysate-pulsed dendritic cell vaccination was given between about 2003 and 2013.

Only in-frame clones appear in the TCRdb table, and some are missing; sequencing was by immunoSEQ multiplex PCR. The table lists about 87,000 clones, less than 90% of them singletons. This CDR3 region has 13 residues. Germline V CDR1 and CDR2: MNHNS, SASEGT. Trimming cost V 5 bases and J 0 bases, with 7 bases left between them. Time point given: after dendritic cell vaccination, including at tumor progression/relapse. Selection required adequate fresh-frozen tumor tissue plus more than two years' survival data. The receptor was isolated from a human donor with glioblastoma. This sample comprised blood, obtained after dendritic cell vaccination. This chain connects TRBV6-1 to TRBJ2-5; D unclear. The CDR3 DNA sequence: TGTGCCAGCAGTAACTTTAACCAAGAGACCCAGTACTTC. It codes for CASSNFNQETQYF.